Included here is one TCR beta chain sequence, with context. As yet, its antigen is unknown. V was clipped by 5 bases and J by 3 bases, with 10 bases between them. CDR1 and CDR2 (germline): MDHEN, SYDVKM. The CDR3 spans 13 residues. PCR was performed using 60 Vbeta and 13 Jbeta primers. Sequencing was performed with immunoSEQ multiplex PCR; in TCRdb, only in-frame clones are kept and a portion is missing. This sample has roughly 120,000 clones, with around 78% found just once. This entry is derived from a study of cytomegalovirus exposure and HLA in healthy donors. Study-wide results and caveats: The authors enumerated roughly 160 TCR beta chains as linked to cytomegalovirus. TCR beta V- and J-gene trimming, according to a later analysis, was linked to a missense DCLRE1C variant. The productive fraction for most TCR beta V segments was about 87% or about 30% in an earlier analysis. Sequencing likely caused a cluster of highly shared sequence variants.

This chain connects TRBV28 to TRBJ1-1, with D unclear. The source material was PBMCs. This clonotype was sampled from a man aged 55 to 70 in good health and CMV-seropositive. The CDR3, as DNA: TGTGCCAGCAGTCCGTTGCAGTACACTGAAGCTTTCTTT. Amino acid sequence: CASSPLQYTEAFF.